Included here is one T cell receptor (beta chain) sequence, with context. The trim removed 1 base at V and 2 bases at J, leaving 1 base unmatched. Looked up from germline, CDR1 is SGHVS and CDR2 is FNYEAQ. The CDR3 extends over 15 amino acids. These data are taken from a study of control samples from healthy donors and cancer patients. The protocol was immunoSEQ multiplex PCR, while the TCRdb copy is restricted to in-frame clones and leaves out a portion. The table shows about 92,000 clones, with roughly four fifths occurring only once. The sequencing sample was made of blood. The clonotype was recovered from a woman aged 55-69 years in good health. The rearrangement links TRBV7-6 to TRBJ2-7; 11 bases are shared with TRBD2. In DNA, the CDR3 is TGTGCCAGCAGCTTAGGTAGCGGGGGGGCCTACGAGCAGTACTTC. Amino acid sequence: CASSLGSGGAYEQYF.